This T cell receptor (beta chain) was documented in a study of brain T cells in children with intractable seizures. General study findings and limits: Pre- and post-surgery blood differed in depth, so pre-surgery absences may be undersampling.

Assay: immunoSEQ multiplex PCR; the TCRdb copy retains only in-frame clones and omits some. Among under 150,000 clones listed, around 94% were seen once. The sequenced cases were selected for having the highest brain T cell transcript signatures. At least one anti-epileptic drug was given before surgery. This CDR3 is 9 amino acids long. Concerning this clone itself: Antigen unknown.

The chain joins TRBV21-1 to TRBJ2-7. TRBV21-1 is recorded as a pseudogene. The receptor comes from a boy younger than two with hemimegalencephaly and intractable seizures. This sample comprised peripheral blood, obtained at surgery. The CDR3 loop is CASSYEQYF. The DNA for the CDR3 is TGTGCCAGCAGCTACGAGCAGTACTTC.